This T cell receptor (beta chain) is from a study of tumor-infiltrating lymphocytes in primary liver carcinoma. Overall study: Each participant had primary liver carcinoma, and surgical resection was the treatment. Every sample contained roughly 3.65 to 8 million productive TCRbeta reads, and these numbers were similar from one tissue type to another.

Per the germline V gene, CDR1 is MNHEY and CDR2 is SVGAGI. The CDR3 extends over 17 amino acids. V lost 0 bases to trimming and J lost 12 bases; unmatched junction nucleotides: 17. Researchers generated TCR beta cDNA from about 460 ng of total RNA, relying on a constant-region primer. Libraries covering TCR beta were generated through three nested multiplex PCR rounds (using a slightly modified ARM-PCR). In the first two PCR rounds, TRBV1-TRBV30 forward primers were paired with a C-beta reverse primer, and each round lasted about 9 cycles. TCRdb reanalysed the multiplex PCR reads using MiXCR and keeps one entry per CDR3 protein. The data contain about 310,000 distinct CDR3 sequences, more than 55% of them singletons. Germline DNA was also extracted, and blood RNA was taken from unsorted whole blood.

J is TRBJ1-2 and V is TRBV6-5; 9 bases are shared with TRBD1. Sequencing was done on a sample of peripheral blood. The sequence came from a middle-aged man with primary liver carcinoma and hepatitis B virus infection. The CDR3 DNA sequence: TGTGCCAGCAGTTACTCAACACCCGGGACAGGGAACTATGGTCACACCTTC. It translates to CASSYSTPGTGNYGHTF.